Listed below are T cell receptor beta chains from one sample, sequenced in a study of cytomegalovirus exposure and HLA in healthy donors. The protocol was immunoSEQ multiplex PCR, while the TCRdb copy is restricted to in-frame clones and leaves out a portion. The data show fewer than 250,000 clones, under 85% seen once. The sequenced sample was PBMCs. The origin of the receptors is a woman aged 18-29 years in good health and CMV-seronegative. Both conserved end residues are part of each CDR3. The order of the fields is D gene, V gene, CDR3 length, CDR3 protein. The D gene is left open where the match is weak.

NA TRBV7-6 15 CASSFQTTPGDTQYF
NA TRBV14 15 CASSPWTPHNSPLHF
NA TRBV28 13 CASNGQAVSPLHF
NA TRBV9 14 CASSERTIGETQYF
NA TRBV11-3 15 CASSLDYVSEDEQFF
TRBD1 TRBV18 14 CASSAGTGEEKLFF
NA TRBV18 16 CASSPLRQGDMETQYF
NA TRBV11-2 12 CASGRGIETQYF
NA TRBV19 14 CASSDRAGLETQYF
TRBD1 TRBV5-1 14 CASSPQGGSQPQHF
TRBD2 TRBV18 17 CASSPLSAGVSYNEQFF
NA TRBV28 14 CASSPGLYDTEAFF
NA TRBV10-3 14 CASAGGERNTEAFF
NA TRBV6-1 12 CASRPDRYGYTF
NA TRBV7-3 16 CASSPLLAGVGNEQFF
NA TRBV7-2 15 CASSLMGANTGELFF
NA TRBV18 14 CASSPEAVAQPQHF
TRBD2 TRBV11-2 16 CASSLGPSGPLPKQYF
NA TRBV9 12 CASSVSGYGYTF
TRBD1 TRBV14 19 CASSPIPGGSWSSGNTIYF
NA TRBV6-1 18 CASSVKWSGVEKTGELFF
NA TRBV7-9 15 CASSPVRVGGNTIYF
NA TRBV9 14 CASSVEQYNSPLHF
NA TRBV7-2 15 CASSLGVSMNTEAFF
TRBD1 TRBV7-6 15 CASSPTWDSNTEAFF
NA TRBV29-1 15 CSVTTGKHSNQPQHF
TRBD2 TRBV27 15 CASSPTSGGAREQFF
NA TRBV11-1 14 CASSPSQGLETQYF
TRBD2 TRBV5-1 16 CASSGTGLAASYEQYF
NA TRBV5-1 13 CASSLEGTYEQYF
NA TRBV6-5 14 CASSGARGFTEAFF
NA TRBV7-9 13 CASSHGTLKGAFF
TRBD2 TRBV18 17 CASSPAGLAGSAGELFF
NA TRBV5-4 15 CASSLSQTSTDTQYF
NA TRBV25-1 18 CASSESRWGGAGNQPQHF
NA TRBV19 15 CASSSPWGGRQPQHF
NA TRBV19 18 CASSIDLGGGGLQETQYF
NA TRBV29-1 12 CSVRDSPDEQFF
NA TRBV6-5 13 CASSYGGTGELFF
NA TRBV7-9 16 CASSLAPAGEDQPQHF
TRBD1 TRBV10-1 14 CASSGGQGGAEAFF
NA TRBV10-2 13 CASSGAGNYGYTF
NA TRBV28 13 CASSLSGNTEAFF
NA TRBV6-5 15 CASSYGAGWNTEAFF
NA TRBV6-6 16 CASSPIEQGSNEKLFF
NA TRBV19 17 CASSLSLDGPGANVLTF
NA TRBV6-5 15 CASSYSRIRDETQYF
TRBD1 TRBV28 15 CASSSFGTGVYEQYF
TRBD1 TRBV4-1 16 CASSQVSGQGVYGYTF
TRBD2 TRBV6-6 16 CASTYSSGEGSYEQYF
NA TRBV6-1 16 CASSVASGGAGNTIYF